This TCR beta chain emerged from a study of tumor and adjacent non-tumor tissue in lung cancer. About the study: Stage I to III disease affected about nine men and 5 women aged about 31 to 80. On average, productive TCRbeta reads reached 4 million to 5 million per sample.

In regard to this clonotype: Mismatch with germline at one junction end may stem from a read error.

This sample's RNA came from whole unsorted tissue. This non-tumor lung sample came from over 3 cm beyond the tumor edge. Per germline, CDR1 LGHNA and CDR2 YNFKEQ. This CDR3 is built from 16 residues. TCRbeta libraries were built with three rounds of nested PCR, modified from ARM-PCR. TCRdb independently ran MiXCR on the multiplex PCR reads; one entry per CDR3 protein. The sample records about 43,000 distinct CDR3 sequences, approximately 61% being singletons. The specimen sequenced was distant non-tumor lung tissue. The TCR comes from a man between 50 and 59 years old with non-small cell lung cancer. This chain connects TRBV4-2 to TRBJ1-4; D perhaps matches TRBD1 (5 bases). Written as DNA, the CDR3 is TGTGCCAACAGCCAAGGGCAGGGCTCAACTAATGAAAAACTGTTTTTT. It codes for CANSQGQGSTNEKLFF.